This is a list of T cell receptor beta chains from one sample in a study of T cells in Graves' hyperthyroidism and ophthalmopathy. TCRdb called the multiplex PCR reads again in MiXCR, with one record for every CDR3 protein. The sample shows approximately 510,000 distinct CDR3 sequences, 20% of them seen only once. Sequenced: blood. These receptors were collected from a man between 18 and 29 years old with Graves' hyperthyroidism. Each CDR3 is given with its conserved first and last residue. The D gene is left open where the match is weak. Only part of the rows carry a size: once, few, many, or a class if the clone is expanded.

>many|TRBJ1-5|TRBV15|.
TGTGCCACCAGCAGCCCAGACTCGAACAATCAGCCCCAGCATTTT
CATSSPDSNNQPQHF
>few|TRBJ1-5|TRBV5-1|.
TGCGCCAGCAGCAATCCAATGGGCAGCAGGAATAGCAATCAGCCCCAGCATTTT
CASSNPMGSRNSNQPQHF
>many|TRBJ1-5|TRBV28|.
TGTGCCAGCAGTTTGACAGAAGGAAGCAATCAGCCCCAGCATTTT
CASSLTEGSNQPQHF
>.|TRBJ1-1|TRBV5-6|.
TGTGCCAGCAGCTTAAGCCCCCGAGGAAACACTGAAGCTTTCTTT
CASSLSPRGNTEAFF
>many|TRBJ1-1|TRBV6-2/TRBV6-3|TRBD1
TGTGCCAGCAGTCTCCGACAGGGGTTGAACACTGAAGCTTTCTTT
CASSLRQGLNTEAFF
>.|TRBJ2-4|TRBV4-2|.
TGTGCCAGCAGCCAAGCAGGTTCCCGCCATAAGTACTTC
CASSQAGSRHKYF
>.|TRBJ1-2|TRBV20-1|TRBD1
TGCAGTGCTAGAGTCCCCCGGGACAGGGGCGAATACACCTTC
CSARVPRDRGEYTF
>many|TRBJ1-1|TRBV19|.
TGTGCCAGTAGTATCGCCTTGAACACTGAAGCTTTCTTT
CASSIALNTEAFF
>once|TRBJ2-5|TRBV20-1|.
TGCAGTGCTAACAGGGTTGGGATCCAAGAGACCCAGTACTTC
CSANRVGIQETQYF
>.|TRBJ1-1|TRBV5-1|.
TGCGCCAGCAGCTTGGGAGGAAGCACTGAAGCTTGCTTT
CASSLGGSTEACF
>.|TRBJ1-1|TRBV7-9|.
TGTGCCAGCAGTTTAATAATGCGGGCCACTGAAGCTTTCTTT
CASSLIMRATEAFF
>few|TRBJ2-2|TRBV12-3/TRBV12-4|TRBD1
TGTGCCAGCAGTCTGGACAGGGGGTACACCGGGGAGCTGTTTTTT
CASSLDRGYTGELFF
>many|TRBJ1-3|TRBV9|.
TGTGCCAGCAGCGGGGACGGGCCCTTTGGAAACACCATATATTTT
CASSGDGPFGNTIYF
>many|TRBJ2-7|TRBV6-2/TRBV6-3|.
TGTGCCAGCAGTGAGGACGGACCCTACGAGCAGTACTTC
CASSEDGPYEQYF
>many|TRBJ2-2|TRBV5-1|.
TGCGCCAGCAGCTTGGAGGACACCGGGGAGCTGTTTTTT
CASSLEDTGELFF
>.|TRBJ2-5|TRBV30|TRBD1
TGTGCCTTATCCGGGACAGGGGTCCAAGAGACCCAGTACTTC
CALSGTGVQETQYF
>.|TRBJ2-5|TRBV6-1|TRBD1
TGTGCCAGCAGCTCCTTCGGACAGGGCAGGGAGACCCAGTACTTC
CASSSFGQGRETQYF
>many|TRBJ2-7|TRBV6-1|TRBD2
TGTGCCAACGGGACTAGCGGGGGATCCTACGAGCAGTACTTC
CANGTSGGSYEQYF
>.|TRBJ2-5|TRBV29-1|.
TGCAGCACCGAGGACCCGGAGGAGACCCAGTACTTC
CSTEDPEETQYF
>many|TRBJ1-5|TRBV5-6|TRBD1
TGTGCCAGCAGCAATCGGAGGGGGCGTCAGCCCCAGCATTTT
CASSNRRGRQPQHF
>.|TRBJ2-7|TRBV6-5|TRBD2
TGTGCCAGCAGTTTGGCACAGCGGGGCTACGAGCAGTACTTC
CASSLAQRGYEQYF
>.|TRBJ1-6|TRBV10-3|.
TGTGCCATCAGTGGGCATACTGACGGGTCACCCCTCCACTTT
CAISGHTDGSPLHF
>many|TRBJ2-5|TRBV27|TRBD2
TGTGCCAGCAGTTCCTTAGCGGGGGGCTCCCAAGAGACCCAGTACTTC
CASSSLAGGSQETQYF
>many|TRBJ1-5|TRBV2|.
TGTGCCAGTACCCCCTTCCCGGCTGGGGCCCAGCATTTT
CASTPFPAGAQHF
>.|TRBJ2-4|TRBV6-1|.
TGTGCCAGCAGTGAATACGTGCTAGCCAAAAACATTCAGTACTTC
CASSEYVLAKNIQYF
>few|TRBJ1-2|TRBV28|.
TGTGCCAGCAGTTTTTTCAGGGGCGCCTATGGCTACACCTTC
CASSFFRGAYGYTF
>.|TRBJ1-2|TRBV29-1|TRBD1
TGCGGCGCCCCTTCGACAGGGTACAACTATGGCTACACCTTC
CGAPSTGYNYGYTF
>many|TRBJ2-2|TRBV19|.
TGTGCCAGTAGTATAGGAACAGTCACGGGGGAGCTGTTTTTT
CASSIGTVTGELFF
>many|TRBJ1-5|TRBV19|.
TGTGCCAGTAGTATAGGCCGCGGGGGTGGCAATCAGCCCCAGCATTTT
CASSIGRGGGNQPQHF
>few|TRBJ2-6|TRBV2|.
TGTGCCAGCAGCCCCGACCGGGACGACTCTGGGGCCAACGTCCTGACTTTC
CASSPDRDDSGANVLTF
>.|TRBJ2-7|TRBV20-1|.
TGCAGTGCTAGAGACCCCGTTTCAGCTTACGAGCAGTACTTC
CSARDPVSAYEQYF
>many|TRBJ2-3|TRBV4-2|TRBD2
TGTGCCAGCAGCCAAGCCAGCGGGGGGCGTCCAGATACGCAGTATTTT
CASSQASGGRPDTQYF
>.|TRBJ2-6|TRBV6-1|.
TGTGCCAGCACCTCACAGGCGGGGGCATCTGGGGCCAACGTCCTGACTTTC
CASTSQAGASGANVLTF
>many|TRBJ1-1|TRBV6-5|.
TGTGCCAGCAGGATGGACACCTTGGGGGCTTTCTTT
CASRMDTLGAFF
>.|TRBJ1-1|TRBV12-3/TRBV12-4|.
TGTGCCAGCAGCCCCCGCCGCGGCAGCGGAGCTTTCTTT
CASSPRRGSGAFF
>many|TRBJ2-7|TRBV12-3/TRBV12-4|.
TGTGCCAGCAGTCTCGGTTTTGCCTACGAGCAGTACTTC
CASSLGFAYEQYF
>many|TRBJ2-2|TRBV6-2/TRBV6-3|.
TGTGCCAGCAGCCCTTCTTACCCAGGGAGCGCGAACACCGGGGAGCTGTTTTTT
CASSPSYPGSANTGELFF
>many|TRBJ2-7|TRBV27|.
TGTGCCAGCAGCGACAGGTTTTCCCACGAGCAGTACTTC
CASSDRFSHEQYF
>once|TRBJ1-2|TRBV7-2|TRBD1
TGTGCCAGCAGCTTCCGGGACAGTAACTATGGCTACACCTTC
CASSFRDSNYGYTF
>many|TRBJ2-5|TRBV12-3/TRBV12-4|TRBD2
TGTGCCAGCAGTCCCAGGACTAGCGGAGCACAAGAGACCCAGTACTTC
CASSPRTSGAQETQYF
>many|TRBJ2-2|TRBV4-2|.
TGTGCCAGCAGCCATTCAGGGTCCACCGGGGAGCTGTTTTTT
CASSHSGSTGELFF
>.|TRBJ1-1|TRBV12-3/TRBV12-4|TRBD1
TGTGCCAGCACCCTACTGGACAGGGTGAACACTGAAGCTTTCTTT
CASTLLDRVNTEAFF
>many|TRBJ2-5|TRBV5-6|.
TGTGCCAGCAGCTTGGTCCACCAGGAGACCCAGTACTTC
CASSLVHQETQYF
>.|TRBJ2-7|TRBV9|.
TGTGCCAGCAGCGTAGATGGCAACCTCTACGAGCAGTACTTC
CASSVDGNLYEQYF
>.|TRBJ1-1|TRBV5-1|.
TGCGCCAGCAGCTTTACGGATTTGAACACTGAAGCTTTCTTT
CASSFTDLNTEAFF
>many|TRBJ2-7|TRBV11-1|.
TGTGCCAGCAGTTATACAACCGGGACGAGGTTCTACGAGCAGTACTTC
CASSYTTGTRFYEQYF
>many|TRBJ1-1|TRBV6-1|.
TGTGCCAGCAGTGAAGTGCGGCAGGTTGTGGTGCACACTGAAGCTTTCTTT
CASSEVRQVVVHTEAFF
>.|TRBJ1-6|TRBV11-2|TRBD1
TGTGCCAGCAGCCTCAACGGACAGGGTATTAATTCACCCCTCCACTTT
CASSLNGQGINSPLHF
>many|TRBJ2-7|TRBV11-1|TRBD1
TGTGCCAGCAGCCGCAACCTCAGGGGGACGAGCTCCTACGAGCAGTACTTC
CASSRNLRGTSSYEQYF
>many|TRBJ1-1|TRBV19|.
TGTGCCAGTAGTATAGCCCCCGGGAAGAACACTGAAGCTTTCTTT
CASSIAPGKNTEAFF
>.|TRBJ2-5|TRBV2|TRBD2
TGTGCCAGGTTCGGGGGGACCGGAGAGTCCCAGTACTTC
CARFGGTGESQYF
>many|TRBJ1-1|TRBV2|.
TGTGCCAGGGGGGGTATGAACACTGAAGCTTTCTTT
CARGGMNTEAFF
>.|TRBJ1-5|TRBV12-3/TRBV12-4|.
TGTGCCAGCAGACCCCAGGGTGTTGGCAATCAGCCCCAGCATTTT
CASRPQGVGNQPQHF
>many|TRBJ2-5|TRBV29-1|.
TGCAGCGTTGGTCGGGTCCCCAGGGAGACCCAGTACTTC
CSVGRVPRETQYF